These T cell receptor beta chains were read from a single sample in a study of beta chain features in type 1 diabetes. Clones were sequenced by immunoSEQ multiplex PCR, and TCRdb holds only the in-frame ones, with some missing. The sample carries 200,000 to 250,000 clones, 25% to 30% recorded once. Sequenced: central memory CD4+ T cells from blood. The origin of the receptors is a man aged 25 to 40 in good health. CDR3s include the opening cysteine and the closing phenylalanine or tryptophan. A D gene is named only where the DNA matches it firmly. Rows give clone size only sometimes, using once, few, many, or a class for an expanded clone.

>14|NA|few|TRBJ2-1|TRBV21-1
TGTGCCAGCAGCAAAATTGCCCCCCTTGATGAGCAGTTCTTC
CASSKIAPLDEQFF
>15|NA|NA|TRBJ2-7|TRBV4-3
TGCGCCAGCAGCCAGTCGACAGAATGGGCCTACGAGCAGTACTTC
CASSQSTEWAYEQYF
>14|TRBD1|NA|TRBJ1-2|TRBV9
TGTGCCAGCAGCGTAGCGGACAGGGGGATTGGCTACACCTTC
CASSVADRGIGYTF
>14|NA|few|TRBJ2-7|TRBV9
TGTGCCAGCAGCCCCCGACAGATATCCTACGAGCAGTACTTC
CASSPRQISYEQYF
>12|NA|many|TRBJ2-4|TRBV7-9
TGTGCCAGCAGCTTAGATCGTGGCATTCAGTACTTC
CASSLDRGIQYF
>15|TRBD1|many|TRBJ2-7|TRBV7-2
TGTGCCAGCAGCCAGAGAGGGGGCCCGGGGCACGAGCAGTACTTC
CASSQRGGPGHEQYF
>16|TRBD2|NA|TRBJ2-1|TRBV6-1
TGTGCCAGCAGTGATCGGGAGGGATGGTCCTACAATGAGCAGTTCTTC
CASSDREGWSYNEQFF
>15|NA|NA|TRBJ2-5|TRBV6-5
TGTGCCAGCAGTGCCGGGGCAGGGGTTTCGGAGACCCAGTACTTC
CASSAGAGVSETQYF
>15|NA|few|TRBJ2-7|TRBV5-6
TGTGCCAGCAGCTTGGCGTACAGAGCGTCCTACGAGCAGTACTTC
CASSLAYRASYEQYF
>14|NA|NA|TRBJ1-1|TRBV7-9
TGTGCCAGCAGCCCACAGGCCACTGCCACTGAAGCTTTCTTT
CASSPQATATEAFF
>15|TRBD2|NA|TRBJ2-7|TRBV27
TGTGCCAGCAGTTTGGAGCCTAGCGGGGCCTACGAGCAGTACTTC
CASSLEPSGAYEQYF
>14|NA|NA|TRBJ2-5|TRBV7-2
TGTGCCAGCAGCCTGAGTCCCGCGCAAGAGACCCAGTACTTC
CASSLSPAQETQYF
>15|NA|NA|TRBJ1-2|TRBV30
TGTGCCTGGAGTTTCCAGACAGAGCTTATAGGTGGCTACACCTTC
CAWSFQTELIGGYTF
>13|NA|few|TRBJ2-5|TRBV5-6
TGTGCCAGCAGCTCGGGACTTCGGGAGACCCAGTACTTC
CASSSGLRETQYF
>13|NA|few|TRBJ2-1|TRBV18
TGTGCCAGCTCACCACCGGGGCATGATGAGCAGTTCTTC
CASSPPGHDEQFF
>18|TRBD2|few|TRBJ2-7|TRBV7-2
TGTGCCAGCAGCTTAGCGCGGGCTAGCGGGGCTTCCTCCTACGAGCAGTACTTC
CASSLARASGASSYEQYF
>14|TRBD1|few|TRBJ2-3|TRBV13
TGTGCCAGCAGCCAAGACGACAGGGGAGATACGCAGTATTTT
CASSQDDRGDTQYF
>15|NA|few|TRBJ2-7|TRBV7-2
TGTGCCAGCAGCTTTTTGCGATCGAGCTCCTACGAGCAGTACTTC
CASSFLRSSSYEQYF
>14|NA|few|TRBJ2-5|TRBV30
TGTGCCTGGAGAAGAGGGGTCCCCGGAGAGACCCAGTACTTC
CAWRRGVPGETQYF
>15|NA|NA|TRBJ2-1|TRBV18
TGTGCCAGCTCCTGGGGTGACGGGGGTTACAATGAGCAGTTCTTC
CASSWGDGGYNEQFF
>15|TRBD2|few|TRBJ2-3|TRBV7-2
TGTGCCAGCAGCCCAGGGACTAGCGGCACAGATACGCAGTATTTT
CASSPGTSGTDTQYF
>16|TRBD2|NA|TRBJ2-5|TRBV7-9
TGTGCCAGCAGCTTAGCGGGGACTAGCGGCGCAGAGACCCAGTACTTC
CASSLAGTSGAETQYF
>11|NA|few|TRBJ2-2|TRBV7-9
TGTGCCAGTCCGGACGACGGGGAGCTGTTTTTT
CASPDDGELFF
>14|NA|few|TRBJ1-5|TRBV6-6
TGTGCCAGCACCCCCGGCTTGATAGGGCAGCCCCAGCATTTT
CASTPGLIGQPQHF
>14|NA|many|TRBJ2-5|TRBV7-2
TGTGCCAGCAGCTTAGACATCCAGGCCGGGACCCAGTACTTC
CASSLDIQAGTQYF
>19|TRBD2|many|TRBJ2-7|TRBV7-9
TGTGCCAGCAGCTTAGAGAGGGGAGCTCGTCTAGCGGGAGTCTACGAGCAGTACTTC
CASSLERGARLAGVYEQYF
>13|NA|NA|TRBJ1-5|TRBV28
TGTGCCAGCAGTAGAGAGCCCAATCAGCCCCAGCATTTT
CASSREPNQPQHF
>15|TRBD2|NA|TRBJ2-1|TRBV5-4
TGTGCCAGCAGCTTGGTCGGTAGCGGGATGGATGAGCAGTTCTTC
CASSLVGSGMDEQFF
>13|NA|NA|TRBJ1-5|TRBV30
TGTGCCTCGAGTCGGGGGGTCAATCAGCCCCAGCATTTT
CASSRGVNQPQHF
>14|NA|few|TRBJ2-2|TRBV4-3
TGCGCCAGCAGCCAAGGCAGTGGCACCGGGGAGCTGTTTTTT
CASSQGSGTGELFF
>13|NA|NA|TRBJ1-1|TRBV10-3
TGTGCCATCAGTGGACAGTTGAACACTGAAGCTTTCTTT
CAISGQLNTEAFF
>12|NA|NA|TRBJ1-1|TRBV7-2
TGTGCCAGCAGCCTAAAGGACACTGAAGCTTTCTTT
CASSLKDTEAFF
>13|NA|many|TRBJ2-7|TRBV7-9
TGTGCCAGCAGCTTAGCGCAGGACTACGAGCAGTACTTC
CASSLAQDYEQYF
>14|TRBD2|NA|TRBJ2-7|TRBV7-9
TGTGCCAGCAGGCCCGGGGGGAGCTCCTACGAGCAGTACTTC
CASRPGGSSYEQYF
>15|TRBD1|few|TRBJ2-7|TRBV7-2
TGTGCCAGCAGCTTTGTTAAACAGGGGGCGCGGGAGCAGTACTTC
CASSFVKQGAREQYF
>16|TRBD2|NA|TRBJ2-2|TRBV29-1
TGCAGCGTTGAAGATGGAACTAGCGGGCGCACCGGGGAGCTGTTTTTT
CSVEDGTSGRTGELFF
>10|NA|NA|TRBJ1-4|TRBV20-1
TGCAGTGCTCAAGAGGAAAAACTGTTTTTT
CSAQEEKLFF
>15|TRBD2|few|TRBJ2-1|TRBV5-1
TGCGCCAGCAGCTTACCTAGCGGGAGTGGCAATGAGCAGTTCTTC
CASSLPSGSGNEQFF
>16|NA|NA|TRBJ2-2|TRBV30
TGTGCCTGGAGTGTAATTGCGACAGTGAACACCGGGGAGCTGTTTTTT
CAWSVIATVNTGELFF
>15|NA|NA|TRBJ2-4|TRBV29-1
TGCAGCGCTCTTGACGGTTTTTTAGCCAAAAACATTCAGTACTTC
CSALDGFLAKNIQYF